This entry is about one T cell receptor beta chain. This entry is derived from a study of cytomegalovirus exposure and HLA in healthy donors. This CDR3 has 16 residues. The germline gives CDR1 SGHTA, CDR2 FQGTGA. V was clipped by 2 bases and J by 0 bases, with 11 bases between them. Primers: 60 Vbeta forward and 13 Jbeta reverse. Sequenced by immunoSEQ multiplex PCR; TCRdb stores in-frame clones only, minus some. The table lists about 92,000 clones, approximately 84% of them singletons, with roughly 1.1% in the top ten. The genes are TRBV7-3 and TRBJ2-1, with a tentative D call TRBD2 (6 bases). What was sequenced was PBMCs. The TCR was taken from a girl under 10 years old in good health and CMV-seropositive. The CDR3 DNA reads TGTGCCAGCAGCTTACGGGGCGGGGTCTCCTACAATGAGCAGTTCTTC. Protein: CASSLRGGVSYNEQFF.